One sample yielded the 6 T cell receptor beta chains listed below, sequenced in a study of blood T cells in healthy people across ages. It was with a sample-barcoded 5' primer and a J-beta primer mix that a second PCR of roughly 6 to 12 cycles was run. TCRdb ran MiXCR on the 5' RACE reads and lists one entry per CDR3 protein. The table lists 1.8 million or so distinct CDR3 sequences, 39% of them singletons. Sequenced material: blood. The receptors derive from a human donor in good health.

This clonotype was counted a few times. The gene calls are TRBV25-1 and TRBJ2-1; either TRBD1 or TRBD2 may fit D (5 bases each). Germline CDR1 reads MGHDK; CDR2 reads SYGVNS. V lost 7 bases and J 7 bases, leaving 8 bases between the germline ends. This CDR3 has 11 amino acids. The CDR3 sequence is CASMRGNEQFF. The DNA for the CDR3 is TGTGCCAGCATGAGGGGTAATGAGCAGTTCTTC.

This clonotype was found a few times. This chain connects TRBV28 to TRBJ1-5, with D tentatively TRBD1 (5 bases). The CDR3 loop spans 15 amino acids. Germline V CDR1 and CDR2: MDHEN, SYDVKM. With 5 bases removed from V and 6 bases from J, the gap between germline ends came to 17 bases. The CDR3 region is CASSAGKSKGQPQHF. In DNA form, the CDR3 reads TGTGCCAGCAGTGCAGGGAAATCCAAAGGTCAGCCCCAGCATTTT.

This chain joins TRBV6-1 and TRBJ2-4; a weak D match, TRBD1 (6 bases). Gene TRBJ2-7 matches the end of the DNA better, so the J call may be wrong. CDR1 is MNHNS and CDR2 is SASEGT in the germline V gene. The CDR3 extends over 15 amino acids. CDR3 DNA: TGTGCCAGCAGTATCAAACAGGGCTCAGCCGACGAGCAGTACTTC. Its protein is CASSIKQGSADEQYF.

J is TRBJ2-1 and V is TRBV7-9; D is unclear. The V end was cut by 9 bases, the J end by 0 bases, with 18 bases between. The CDR3 totals 16 residues. The germline CDR1 and CDR2 sequences are SEHNR and FQNEAQ (reference sequence). Written as DNA, the CDR3 is TGTGCCAGGTGGGGTGGGGTGGTACGCTCCTACAATGAGCAGTTCTTC. This sequence encodes CARWGGVVRSYNEQFF.

The chain has TRBV6-5 and TRBJ2-3; D is unresolved. The CDR3 is made up of 13 amino acids. The V end was cut by 5 bases, the J end by 3 bases, with 9 bases between. Germline CDR1 MNHEY, CDR2 SVGAGI. DNA for the CDR3: TGTGCCAGCAGTCCCATACTGACAGATACGCAGTATTTT. Encoded protein: CASSPILTDTQYF.

This chain uses TRBV5-6 with TRBJ2-1; D not certain. The CDR3 spans 13 residues. Germline assignment: CDR1 SGHDT and CDR2 YYEEEE. Trimming took off 2 bases at V and 7 bases at J, with 10 bases between the two ends. Here the CDR3 reads CASSFTVWNEQFF. CDR3 bases: TGTGCCAGCAGCTTCACAGTCTGGAATGAGCAGTTCTTC.